The 27 T cell receptor beta chains below were found in one sample sequenced in a study of T cell changes during pregnancy in multiple sclerosis. Clones were sequenced by immunoSEQ multiplex PCR, and TCRdb holds only the in-frame ones, with some missing. The sample contains around 63,000 clones, 91% of which appear only once. The sample in question was peripheral blood, obtained in the third trimester of pregnancy. These receptors were obtained from a female donor in good health, enrolled as a control in a pregnancy study.

The chain uses TRBV5-4 and TRBJ2-7; TRBD1 might be the D (6 bases). V was clipped by 0 bases and J by 2 bases, with 12 bases between them. This CDR3 is built from 15 residues. The germline CDR1 and CDR2 sequences are SGHNT and YYREEE (reference sequence). CDR3 protein: CASSLGQVPTYEQYF. The CDR3 nucleotides read TGTGCCAGCAGCTTGGGACAGGTGCCAACCTACGAGCAGTACTTC.

The chain is built from TRBV15 and TRBJ2-6; TRBD1 agrees at 9 bases. The CDR3 covers 17 residues. CDR1 LNHNV and CDR2 YYDKDF come from the germline V gene (reference sequence). The ends lost 3 bases at V and 0 bases at J; junction bases unmatched: 3. For the CDR3, the DNA is TGTGCCACCAGCAGTGGACAGGGGTTCTCTGGGGCCAACGTCCTGACTTTC. Translating gives CATSSGQGFSGANVLTF.

This clone was detected once. The chain couples TRBV2 to TRBJ2-7; tentative D call: TRBD1 (6 bases). V lost 3 bases and J lost 3, with 9 bases in between. The CDR3 is 13 amino acids. Looked up from germline, CDR1 is SNHLY and CDR2 is FYNNEI. This chain's CDR3 is CASSEGHYYEQYF. CDR3 in DNA: TGTGCCAGCAGTGAGGGACACTACTACGAGCAGTACTTC.

This sequence joins TRBV10-3 and TRBJ2-2, with D possibly matching TRBD2 (7 bases). The CDR3 spans 17 residues. The V gene's germline CDR1 is ENHRY and CDR2 SYGVKD. Trimming removed 8 bases at V and 2 bases at J, with 21 bases between. In DNA form, the CDR3 reads TGTGCCATCTCCAGGGGTGCGGGAGCACCTAACACCGGGGAGCTGTTTTTT. It encodes CAISRGAGAPNTGELFF.

The rearrangement links TRBV7-2 to TRBJ2-3, with D perhaps TRBD2 (8 bases). Trimming took off 0 bases at V and 3 bases at J, with 16 bases between the two ends. The CDR3 extends over 17 amino acids. Germline V CDR1 and CDR2: SGHTA, FQGNSA. CDR3 region: CASSLAQGGGRTDTQYF. CDR3 in DNA: TGTGCCAGCAGCTTAGCTCAGGGGGGCGGGAGGACAGATACGCAGTATTTT.

This chain joins TRBV28 and TRBJ2-1; 7 bases line up with TRBD2. V gave up 2 bases and J gave up 4 bases; unmatched junction bases: 2. The CDR3 runs 14 residues. Germline CDR1 MDHEN, CDR2 SYDVKM. CDR3 sequence (DNA): TGTGCCAGCAGTTTACTAGCGGAGTACAATGAGCAGTTCTTC. Its translation: CASSLLAEYNEQFF.

The V gene is TRBV21-1, the J gene TRBJ1-4; TRBD1 reflects the table's D call only, with no check against the DNA. TRBV21-1 is noted as a pseudogene. There are 17 residues in the CDR3. CDR3 bases: TGTGCCAGCAGCCCCCAGGACAGGGGGCGAACTAATGAAAAACTGTTTTTT. This gives the protein CASSPQDRGRTNEKLFF.

The chain is built from TRBV19 and TRBJ1-2; D is ambiguous. The CDR3 length is 12 residues. CDR1 LNHDA and CDR2 SQIVND come from the germline V gene (reference sequence). The V end was cut by 10 bases, the J end by 3 bases, with 12 bases between. CDR3 bases: TGTGCCACCAACCCCGGAGACTATGGCTACACCTTC. Its translation is CATNPGDYGYTF.

This clone was detected only a few times. The chain joins TRBV27 to TRBJ2-2, with D tentatively TRBD2 (6 bases). V was clipped by 5 bases and J by 1 base, with 8 bases between them. The germline gives CDR1 MNHEY, CDR2 SMNVEV (reference sequence). This CDR3 has 14 residues. The CDR3 nucleotides are TGTGCCAGCAGTATGGGGGGGAACACCGGGGAGCTGTTTTTT. Translation gives CASSMGGNTGELFF.

This clone was counted only a few times. The rearrangement links TRBV30 to TRBJ1-1; D gene unclear. The CDR3 covers 11 residues. Trimming left V 1 base short and J 5 bases short, with 5 bases between. CDR1 is GTSNPN and CDR2 is SVGIG in the germline V gene (reference sequence). The CDR3 DNA reads TGTGCCTGGAGTGAGCGGACTGAAGCTTTCTTT. It encodes CAWSERTEAFF.

The V and J genes are TRBV5-6 and TRBJ2-4; 7 bases align to TRBD2. Trimming at V came to 0 bases and at J to 0 bases, leaving 9 bases not matched to a gene. The CDR3 extends over 18 amino acids. Germline V gives CDR1 SGHDT, CDR2 YYEEEE. The CDR3: CASSLASGYQLAKNIQYF. In DNA, the CDR3 is TGTGCCAGCAGCTTGGCTAGCGGCTATCAACTAGCCAAAAACATTCAGTACTTC.

The CDR3 nucleotides read TGCGAAGGGGGCACAGATACGCAGTATTTT. Protein product: CEGGTDTQYF. The rearrangement links TRBV4-1 to TRBJ2-3; tentatively, D is TRBD1 (5 bases). CDR1 MGHRA and CDR2 YSYEKL come from the germline V gene. The CDR3 is made up of 10 amino acids.

This clone was recorded only once. The chain carries TRBV7-9 and TRBJ2-3, with 14 bases that match TRBD2. CDR1 and CDR2 from the germline V gene are SEHNR and FQNEAQ (reference sequence). This CDR3 is 17 amino acids long. V lost 10 bases to trimming and J lost 1 base; unmatched junction nucleotides: 10. CDR3 sequence reads: CATPGTSGRWGTDTQYF. In DNA form, the CDR3 reads TGTGCCACCCCCGGGACTAGCGGGAGATGGGGCACAGATACGCAGTATTTT.

The rearrangement links TRBV19 to TRBJ2-7, with a tentative D call TRBD1 (6 bases). Trimming shortened V by 4 bases and J by 1 base, and 14 bases separated the two germline ends. This CDR3 spans 15 amino acids. CDR1 LNHDA and CDR2 SQIVND come from the germline V gene (reference sequence). CDR3 coding DNA: TGTGCCAGTAGTACCTTAGAGGGGGTGTCCTACGAGCAGTACTTC. This encodes CASSTLEGVSYEQYF.

This chain links TRBV12-5 with TRBJ1-2; no reliable D call. The CDR3 is made up of 13 amino acids. Germline CDR1 LGHNT, CDR2 FRNRAP. Deletions cut 0 bases from V and 5 bases from J, with 7 bases between. The CDR3 protein is CASGLVREYGYTF. In DNA, the CDR3 is TGTGCTAGTGGTTTGGTAAGAGAGTATGGCTACACCTTC.

The CDR3 is CSARRGGELFF. CDR3 DNA sequence: TGCAGTGCTCGCCGGGGCGGGGAGCTGTTTTTT. The chain links TRBV20-1 to TRBJ2-2, with D possibly TRBD2 on 5 matching bases. With 5 bases removed from V and 7 bases from J, the gap between germline ends came to 8 bases. Germline CDR1 DFQATT, CDR2 SNEGSKA (reference sequence). The CDR3 covers 11 residues.

This chain connects TRBV11-2 to TRBJ2-7, with 8 bases fitting TRBD2. Germline-derived CDR1 and CDR2 are SGHAT and FQNNGV. The J segment lost 2 bases and the V segment lost 5 bases, leaving 2 bases of the junction unmatched. The CDR3 is made up of 13 amino acids. The CDR3 DNA sequence: TGTGCCAGCAGCCCGGGACTAGCCTACGAGCAGTACTTC. It translates to CASSPGLAYEQYF.

The V call is TRBV5-8, the J call TRBJ2-7, with D possibly matching TRBD1 (6 bases). V lost 0 bases, J lost 4 bases, and 8 bases lay in between. This CDR3 contains 13 residues. The germline V gene has CDR1 SGHTS and CDR2 YDEGEE. The CDR3 sequence: CASSLVQGYEQYF. DNA for the CDR3: TGTGCCAGCAGCTTGGTACAGGGATACGAGCAGTACTTC.

The CDR3 region is CASGTSGVTQYF. Written as DNA, the CDR3 is TGTGCCTCCGGGACTAGCGGGGTTACGCAGTATTTT. The chain links TRBV30 to TRBJ2-3; 13 bases match TRBD2. Germline CDR1 GTSNPN, CDR2 SVGIG (reference sequence). The trim removed 7 bases at V and 8 bases at J, leaving 3 bases unmatched. The CDR3 has 12 residues.

The chain joins TRBV7-8 to TRBJ2-2; D remains unclear. The length of the CDR3 is 14 residues. The V and J ends lost 2 bases and 1 base respectively, with 5 bases between them. Germline CDR1 is SGHVS and CDR2 is FQNEAQ. In DNA, the CDR3 is TGTGCCAGCAGCTTAACTGAGAACACCGGGGAGCTGTTTTTT. Its protein product is CASSLTENTGELFF.

The chain combines TRBV19 with TRBJ1-5, with 7 bases aligning to TRBD1. The CDR3 extends over 14 amino acids. Germline V lookup: CDR1 LNHDA, CDR2 SQIVND (reference sequence). The V segment lost 3 bases and the J segment 2 bases; nucleotides outside the gene matches: 1. The CDR3 loop is CASSIGQGNQPQHF. The DNA for the CDR3 is TGTGCCAGTAGTATCGGACAGGGCAATCAGCCCCAGCATTTT.

This clone has just a few counts. CDR3 protein: CASSDSGSSGAGDTQYF. The CDR3 nucleotides read TGTGCCAGCAGTGACTCTGGGTCTAGCGGGGCGGGAGATACGCAGTATTTT. V and J are TRBV6-4 and TRBJ2-3; 9 bases are shared with TRBD2. The germline CDR1 and CDR2 sequences are MRHNA and SNTAGT. The CDR3 sequence is 17 residues long. With 0 bases clipped from V and 5 bases from J, the junction kept 9 bases outside the gene matches.

The chain employs TRBV19 and TRBJ2-5; D remains unclear. The V end was cut by 6 bases, the J end by 1 base, with 12 bases between. Germline V gives CDR1 LNHDA, CDR2 SQIVND (reference sequence). The CDR3 totals 14 residues. The chain's CDR3 is CASSFGGLQETQYF. For the CDR3, the DNA is TGTGCCAGTAGCTTTGGCGGTCTCCAAGAGACCCAGTACTTC.

As for this clone: Compared with germline, one end of the junction differs, possibly owing to a read error. The rearrangement links TRBV7-9 to TRBJ2-2; 9 positions match TRBD1. CDR1 SEHNR and CDR2 FQNEAQ come from the germline V gene (reference sequence). This CDR3 comprises 15 residues. Written as DNA, the CDR3 is TGCGCTTGGTTAGGGACAGGGAGTGCCACCGGGGAGCTGTTTTTT. This encodes CAWLGTGSATGELFF.

Only a few counts were recorded for this clone. The chain is built from TRBV30 and TRBJ1-1, with no clear D. Germline CDR1 GTSNPN, CDR2 SVGIG (reference sequence). CDR3 length: 12 residues. V was pared by 2 bases and J by 7 bases, with 11 bases between. CDR3 amino acids: CAWSLGGSEAFF. The CDR3 DNA reads TGTGCCTGGAGTCTTGGAGGTAGTGAAGCTTTCTTT.

The chain recombines TRBV4-1 with TRBJ1-4, with 7 bases identical to TRBD1. The CDR3 spans 18 residues. CDR1 and CDR2 from the germline V gene are MGHRA and YSYEKL. V was clipped by 3 bases and J by 5 bases; unmatched bases: 15. CDR3 nucleotides: TGCGCCAGCAGCCAGTTCAACCGGGACAGAGTCTCAAATGAAAAACTGTTTTTT. Translated, it gives CASSQFNRDRVSNEKLFF.

The chain has TRBV7-2 and TRBJ2-3; TRBD2 matches at 7 bases. V shed 5 bases and J 4 bases; nucleotides not matched to a gene: 12. This CDR3 region has 16 residues. The germline gives CDR1 SGHTA, CDR2 FQGNSA. The CDR3 reads CASSPRDYRGADTQYF. The DNA of the CDR3 is TGTGCCAGCAGCCCCCGGGACTACCGGGGGGCAGATACGCAGTATTTT.